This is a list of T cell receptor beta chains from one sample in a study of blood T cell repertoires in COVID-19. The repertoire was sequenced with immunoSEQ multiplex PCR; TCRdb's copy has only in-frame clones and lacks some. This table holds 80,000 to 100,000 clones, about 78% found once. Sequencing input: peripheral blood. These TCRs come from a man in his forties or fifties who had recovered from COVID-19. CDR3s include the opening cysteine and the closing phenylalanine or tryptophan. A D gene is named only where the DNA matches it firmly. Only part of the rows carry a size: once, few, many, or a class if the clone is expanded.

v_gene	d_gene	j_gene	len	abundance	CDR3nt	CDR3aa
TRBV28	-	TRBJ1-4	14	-	TGTGCCAGCAGTTTATCAGGGGCCGGGGAAAAACTGTTTTTT	CASSLSGAGEKLFF
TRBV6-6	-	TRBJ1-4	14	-	TGTGCCAGCAGTTCCTGGTCTTGGGCGGAAAAACTGTTTTTT	CASSSWSWAEKLFF
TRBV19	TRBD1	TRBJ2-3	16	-	TGTGCCAGTAGCCCACACCGGGACAGGGGGCTGGATACGCAGTATTTT	CASSPHRDRGLDTQYF
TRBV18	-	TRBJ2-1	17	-	TGTGCCAGCTCACAACAAGGCAGGGCTAGCGCGACCAATGAGCAGTTCTTC	CASSQQGRASATNEQFF
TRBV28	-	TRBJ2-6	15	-	TGTGCCAGCAGTTTAGGCTCCTCTGGGGCCAACGTCCTGACTTTC	CASSLGSSGANVLTF
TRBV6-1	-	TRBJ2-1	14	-	TGTGCCAGCAGTGAAGCCCTCGACAGCAATGAGCAGTTCTTC	CASSEALDSNEQFF
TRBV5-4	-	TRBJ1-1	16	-	TGTGCCAGCAGCTTGGGGGGAGAGATCATGAACACTGAAGCTTTCTTT	CASSLGGEIMNTEAFF
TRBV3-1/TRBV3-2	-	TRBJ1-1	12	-	TGTGCCAGCACCATCTCGGGGACAACGGCTTTCTTT	CASTISGTTAFF
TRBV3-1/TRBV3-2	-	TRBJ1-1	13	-	TGTGCCAGCAGCCGGGAGATGAACACTGAAGCTTTCTTT	CASSREMNTEAFF
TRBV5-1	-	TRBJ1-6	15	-	TGCGCCAGCAGCTTGGACAGGGCCGAGTTTTCACCCCTCCACTTT	CASSLDRAEFSPLHF
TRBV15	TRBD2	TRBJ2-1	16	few	TGTGCCACCAGCAGGGGGGGTCTAGCGGGCGGCAATGAGCAGTTCTTC	CATSRGGLAGGNEQFF
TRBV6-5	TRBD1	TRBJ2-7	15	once	TGTGCCAGCAGGATAACAGGGGCGACCCACTACGAGCAGTACTTC	CASRITGATHYEQYF
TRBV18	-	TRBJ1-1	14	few	TGTGCCAGCTCTTGGGGGGGCGGCGGCACTGAAGCTTTCTTT	CASSWGGGGTEAFF